These 4 T cell receptor beta chains were sequenced from one sample in a study of T cell repertoires in cytomegalovirus infection. In TCRdb, the reads were re-called with MiXCR into one record per CDR3 protein. The sample includes approximately 500,000 distinct CDR3 sequences, 15% to 20% of them seen just once. Source material: CD8+ T cells from PBMCs. The origin of the receptors is a human donor in good health (CMV status not recorded). Some clones in this sample may be carry-over from other donors' samples.

The table lists this clonotype with many counts. This chain connects TRBV7-9 to TRBJ2-7; D not resolved. The CDR3 length is 12 residues. The V gene's germline CDR1 is SEHNR and CDR2 FQNEAQ (reference sequence). Trimming pared 8 bases from V and 2 bases from J, leaving 10 bases between. The CDR3: CASWYNPYEQYF. CDR3 coding DNA: TGTGCCAGCTGGTACAACCCCTACGAGCAGTACTTC.

In its sample, this clonotype was seen a few times. The chain recombines TRBV24-1 with TRBJ2-1; D unresolved. The germline V gene has CDR1 KGHDR and CDR2 SFDVKD. Trimming removed 5 bases from V and 4 bases from J, with 8 bases in between. The CDR3 sequence is 13 residues long. The CDR3: CATSAGVYNEQFF. CDR3 bases: TGTGCCACCAGTGCGGGTGTTTACAATGAGCAGTTCTTC.

The chain is built from TRBV6-5 and TRBJ1-1, with TRBD1 matching 8 bases. Germline loops: CDR1 MNHEY, CDR2 SVGAGI. The trim removed 10 bases at V and 1 base at J, leaving 8 bases unmatched. The length of the CDR3 is 14 residues. The CDR3 coding sequence is TGTGCCACTTCATTGACAGGGGAGAACACTGAAGCTTTCTTT. Protein: CATSLTGENTEAFF.

This clonotype was picked up many times. This chain uses TRBV28 with TRBJ2-3; 15 bases agree with TRBD2. Germline CDR1 is MDHEN and CDR2 is SYDVKM. Trimming cost V 3 bases and J 3 bases; bases outside gene matches: 7. The CDR3 contains 18 residues. The CDR3 DNA follows: TGTGCCAGCAGTTTGGGACTAGCGGGAGGAGTAGGTACAGATACGCAGTATTTT. As protein: CASSLGLAGGVGTDTQYF.